This T cell receptor beta chain emerged from a study of somatic mutations in cytotoxic T cells in rheumatoid arthritis. Study-wide points: CD8+ T cells showed clonality that did not differ significantly between patients with rheumatoid arthritis and age-matched healthy controls. There were about an eighth of the roughly 60 patients in whom the largest CD8+ clone exceeded 20% of CD8+ cells. The antigen targets of the expanded CD8+ clones lacked identification.

This CDR3 comprises 15 residues. Per the germline V gene, CDR1 is SGDLS and CDR2 is YYNGEE. V lost 2 bases and J lost 2; bases outside the gene matches: 6. Isolation of the CD4+ and CD8+ populations was accomplished via positive magnetic bead selection, with purity assessed by flow cytometry. Here immunoSEQ multiplex PCR was the method, and the copy in TCRdb shows in-frame clones only, minus some. The sample has about 30,000 clones, approximately 78% seen once. A word on this clone: Its antigen is still unknown.

The sequence derives from an adult with rheumatoid arthritis. The sample comprised CD8+ T cells sorted from blood. The chain carries TRBV9 and TRBJ2-5; 7 nucleotides agree with TRBD1. CDR3 sequence: CASSVRGQNQETQYF. The CDR3 bases are TGTGCCAGCAGCGTCCGGGGACAGAATCAAGAGACCCAGTACTTC.